This T cell receptor beta chain is drawn from a study of T cell repertoires in cytomegalovirus infection. Study overall: CMV epitopes, recently identified HLA-C-restricted and well-studied HLA-B-restricted, were used.

TCRdb reprocessed the reads via MiXCR and lists one record per CDR3 protein. This table holds approximately 120,000 distinct CDR3 sequences, around 30% found once. Study-wide results and limits: There were carriers of CMV plus the relevant HLA, and cumulative public TCR beta family frequency identified them.

A word on this clonotype: Its antigen remains unidentified.

The V end was cut by 8 bases, the J end by 5 bases, with 23 bases between. In germline, CDR1 is MNHEY, CDR2 SMNVEV (reference sequence). This CDR3 has 16 residues. This clonotype originated in a human donor in good health (CMV status not recorded). Some clones in this sample may be carry-over from other donors' samples. The rearrangement links TRBV27 to TRBJ2-3; D is possibly TRBD2 (5 bases). Sequencing was performed on CD8+ T cells from cultured PBMCs, taken from culture after CMV antigen stimulation. The CDR3, as DNA: TGTGCCAGCTCCCCCCTTGGGCATTCCCGGGAAGATACGCAGTATTTT. It specifies CASSPLGHSREDTQYF.